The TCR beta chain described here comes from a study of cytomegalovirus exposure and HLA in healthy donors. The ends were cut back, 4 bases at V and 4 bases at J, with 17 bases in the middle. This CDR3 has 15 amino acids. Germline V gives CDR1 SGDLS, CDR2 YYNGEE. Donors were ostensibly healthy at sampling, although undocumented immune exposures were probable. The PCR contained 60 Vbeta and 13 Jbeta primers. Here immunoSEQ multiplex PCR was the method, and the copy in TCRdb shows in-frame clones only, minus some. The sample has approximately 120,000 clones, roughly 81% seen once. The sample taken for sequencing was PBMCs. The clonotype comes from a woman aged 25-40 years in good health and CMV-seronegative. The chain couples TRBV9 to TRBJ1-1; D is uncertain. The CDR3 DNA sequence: TGTGCCAGCAGCCCCCTGAATCGGGTTGTCACTGAAGCTTTCTTT. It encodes CASSPLNRVVTEAFF.